One and the same sample provided the 22 T cell receptor beta chains below, sequenced in a study of immune evolution from preneoplasia to lung adenocarcinoma. Libraries were prepared by immunoSEQ multiplex PCR; TCRdb keeps only in-frame clonotypes and omits some of them. This sample has about 3,000 clones, with 80% to 90% found just once. Sample: FFPE adjacent normal lung tissue. These receptors were taken from a person aged 65-85 years with lung adenocarcinoma.

This chain links TRBV5-1 with TRBJ2-3; 7 bases agree with TRBD1. CDR1 and CDR2 from the germline V gene are SGHRS and YFSETQ. CDR3 size: 16 residues. V shed 4 bases, J shed 2 bases, and the junction held 10 bases outside the gene matches. CDR3 DNA: TGCGCCAGCAGCACAAGGGCAGACAGGGTCACAGATACGCAGTATTTT. The encoded protein is CASSTRADRVTDTQYF.

As for this clone: One end of the junction varies from germline; a read error may be responsible. The chain joins TRBV5-6 to TRBJ2-5, with D possibly matching TRBD2 (5 bases). In germline, CDR1 is SGHDT, CDR2 YYEEEE. The CDR3 has 13 amino acids. CDR3 sequence (DNA): TGTGCCAACAGCTTGCACCCGGGGGAGACCCAGTACTTC. It encodes CANSLHPGETQYF. The whole variable domain, remainder taken from reference TRBV5-6 and TRBJ2-5, is DAGVTQSPTHLIKTRGQQVTLRCSPKSGHDTVSWYQQALGQGPQFIFQYYEEEERQRGNFPDRFSGHQFPNYSSELNVNALLLGDSALYLCANSLHPGETQYFGPGTRLLVL.

The V call is TRBV5-1, the J call TRBJ1-2; D is uncertain. With 3 bases removed from V and 4 bases from J, the gap between germline ends came to 10 bases. This CDR3 is built from 13 residues. Per germline, CDR1 SGHRS and CDR2 YFSETQ. The CDR3 nucleotides read TGCGCCAGCAGCTCGGGCAACCGCTATGGCTACACCTTC. Its protein product is CASSSGNRYGYTF.

The CDR3: CASSIEGGRDEQFF. The CDR3 DNA reads TGTGCCAGTAGTATAGAGGGAGGCAGGGATGAGCAGTTCTTC. The chain joins TRBV19 to TRBJ2-1; tentative D call: TRBD2 (6 bases). With 0 bases removed from V and 8 bases from J, the gap between germline ends came to 11 bases. The CDR3 covers 14 residues. CDR1 LNHDA and CDR2 SQIVND come from the germline V gene (reference sequence).

This rearrangement joins TRBV7-9 to TRBJ2-3; 7 nucleotides line up with TRBD1. With V trimmed by 5 bases and J by 2 bases, 7 bases remained unmatched. In germline, CDR1 is SEHNR, CDR2 FQNEAQ (reference sequence). This CDR3 is 15 amino acids long. CDR3 DNA: TGTGCCAGCAGCGACATGACAGGGATCACAGATACGCAGTATTTT. It specifies CASSDMTGITDTQYF. Full variable domain (missing parts from reference TRBV7-9 and TRBJ2-3): DTGVSQNPRHKITKRGQNVTFRCDPISEHNRLYWYRQTLGQGPEFLTYFQNEAQLEKSRLLSDRFSAERPKGSFSTLEIQRTEQGDSAMYLCASSDMTGITDTQYFGPGTRLTVL.

CDR3 bases: TGTGCCAGCAGTGAAGCGCTGGGGGCTACTGACGAGCAGTACTTC. This sequence encodes CASSEALGATDEQYF. This sequence joins TRBV6-1 and TRBJ2-7, with D perhaps TRBD1 (6 bases). Trimming stripped 0 bases from V and 5 bases from J, with 14 bases between. Germline V gives CDR1 MNHNS, CDR2 SASEGT. This CDR3 comprises 15 residues.

The CDR3 DNA reads TGTGCCAGCAGCTTTGAGGGGGGCATGAACACTGAAGCTTTCTTT. Its translation is CASSFEGGMNTEAFF. The chain has TRBV9 and TRBJ1-1, with a tentative D call TRBD1 (6 bases). Looked up from germline, CDR1 is SGDLS and CDR2 is YYNGEE. This CDR3 region has 15 residues. Trimming removed 4 bases from V and 0 bases from J, with 13 bases in between. Combining the CDR3 with reference TRBV9 and TRBJ1-1 gives the whole variable domain DSGVTQTPKHLITATGQRVTLRCSPRSGDLSVYWYQQSLDQGLQFLIQYYNGEERAKGNILERFSAQQFPDLHSELNLSSLELGDSALYFCASSFEGGMNTEAFFGQGTRLTVV.

The genes are TRBV5-4 and TRBJ2-5; a weak D match, TRBD2 (6 bases). With 4 bases removed from V and 2 bases from J, the gap between germline ends came to 18 bases. The V gene's germline CDR1 is SGHNT and CDR2 YYREEE (reference sequence). This CDR3 comprises 16 residues. The DNA for the CDR3 is TGTGCCAGCAGCATAGGGACGGCGGGATTTCAAGAGACCCAGTACTTC. It encodes CASSIGTAGFQETQYF.

This clone was found a few times. This rearrangement joins TRBV6-1 to TRBJ1-2, with TRBD1 matching over 7 bases. This CDR3 spans 14 amino acids. V was clipped by 6 bases and J by 5 bases; unmatched bases: 9. The germline gives CDR1 MNHNS, CDR2 SASEGT. In DNA, the CDR3 is TGTGCCAGCAGGGCCTATGGGACAGCTTATGGCTACACCTTC. Its protein product is CASRAYGTAYGYTF.

This clone was seen a single time. The CDR3 sequence: CSVDRGSGFEEQYF. The CDR3 coding sequence is TGCAGCGTTGATCGCGGGAGTGGGTTCGAAGAGCAGTACTTC. The chain employs TRBV29-1 and TRBJ2-7; 7 nucleotides line up with TRBD2. This CDR3 is 14 amino acids long. Losses at the gene ends were 3 bases for V and 7 bases for J; bases not matched to a gene: 12. In germline, CDR1 is SQVTM, CDR2 ANQGSEA.

V gene TRBV29-1 combines with J gene TRBJ1-1, with D unresolved. CDR3 length: 12 amino acids. Germline V gene data show CDR1 as SQVTM and CDR2 as ANQGSEA. V gave up 6 bases and J gave up 1 base, with 9 bases separating them. CDR3 sequence: CSVGWQNTEAFF. CDR3 DNA sequence: TGCAGCGTGGGGTGGCAGAACACTGAAGCTTTCTTT. Full variable domain (remainder filled in from reference TRBV29-1 and TRBJ1-1): SAVISQKPSRDICQRGTSLTIQCQVDSQVTMMFWYRQQPGQSLTLIATANQGSEATYESGFVIDKFPISRPNLTFSTLTVSNMSPEDSSIYLCSVGWQNTEAFFGQGTRLTVV.

The rearrangement uses TRBV18 and TRBJ1-2, with TRBD1 as a possible D gene (5 bases). Germline CDR1 reads KGHSH; CDR2 reads LQKENI. Between the trimmed V and J ends, which lost 1 base and 4 bases, there was a span of 16 bases. The CDR3 is made up of 16 amino acids. The CDR3 loop is CASSPRTGTAVYGYTF. CDR3 DNA: TGTGCCAGCTCACCACGGACCGGGACGGCCGTCTATGGCTACACCTTC.

The genes are TRBV6-7 and TRBJ2-7, with D unresolved. TRBV6-7 is sorted into the ORF group, with uncertain function. V lost 0 bases and J 3 bases, leaving 3 bases between the germline ends. This CDR3 has 12 amino acids. CDR3 sequence reads: CASSYSIYEQYF. DNA of the CDR3: TGTGCCAGCAGTTACTCTATCTACGAGCAGTACTTC.

The V and J genes are TRBV28 and TRBJ1-5; 8 bases are shared with TRBD1. The CDR3 spans 18 residues. The trim removed 2 bases at V and 0 bases at J, leaving 9 bases unmatched. In germline, CDR1 is MDHEN, CDR2 SYDVKM. The CDR3 region is CASSLDRGDEDSNQPQHF. CDR3 sequence (DNA): TGTGCCAGCAGTTTAGACAGGGGTGATGAGGATAGCAATCAGCCCCAGCATTTT.

This clone was recorded only once. The J gene is TRBJ2-7, the V gene TRBV5-1; D is perhaps TRBD1 (6 bases). The V gene's germline CDR1 is SGHRS and CDR2 YFSETQ. Trimming cost V 3 bases and J 5 bases, with 27 bases left between them. The CDR3 is made up of 18 amino acids. The CDR3 DNA sequence: TGCGCCAGCAGCTCGGACAGTCCCAACTCGTTTGGGATGCACGAGCAGTACTTC. Translation: CASSSDSPNSFGMHEQYF.

The gene calls are TRBV30 and TRBJ1-5, with TRBD1 as a possible D gene (5 bases). The length of the CDR3 is 13 residues. CDR1 GTSNPN and CDR2 SVGIG come from the germline V gene (reference sequence). Between the trimmed V and J ends, which lost 3 bases and 0 bases, there was a span of 6 bases. In DNA, the CDR3 is TGTGCCTGGAGCCAGGGTAGCAATCAGCCCCAGCATTTT. Protein: CAWSQGSNQPQHF.

The rearrangement joins TRBV5-4 to TRBJ2-5; D tentatively fits TRBD1 or TRBD2 (7 bases each). The CDR3 extends over 14 amino acids. V lost 3 bases to trimming and J lost 5 bases, with 14 bases between them. CDR1 SGHNT and CDR2 YYREEE come from the germline V gene (reference sequence). In DNA, the CDR3 is TGTGCCAGCAGCTGGGGAGGGGGCAGTGAGACCCAGTACTTC. Its translation: CASSWGGGSETQYF.

The chain joins TRBV18 to TRBJ1-1, with D possibly TRBD1 on 5 matching bases. The CDR3 loop spans 14 amino acids. V lost 6 bases and J 1 base, leaving 12 bases between the germline ends. Germline loops: CDR1 KGHSH, CDR2 LQKENI. The CDR3 sequence is CASSSGASNTEAFF. DNA of the CDR3: TGTGCCAGCTCCTCTGGGGCTTCGAACACTGAAGCTTTCTTT.

This chain uses TRBV28 with TRBJ1-2, with D perhaps matching TRBD1 (5 bases). From germline, CDR1 is MDHEN and CDR2 SYDVKM. This CDR3 has 14 amino acids. V was pared by 5 bases and J by 3 bases, with 13 bases between. The CDR3 nucleotides read TGTGCCAGCAGTCCCCCGGGGGAGGACTATGGCTACACCTTC. Protein product: CASSPPGEDYGYTF.

The V and J genes are TRBV18 and TRBJ1-2; D is unresolved. Germline CDR1 and CDR2: KGHSH and LQKENI. Trimming took 2 bases from V and 3 from J, leaving 7 bases between them. The CDR3 has 13 residues. The CDR3 DNA reads as TGTGCCAGCTCACCAGGCAGCGACTATGGCTACACCTTC. It codes for CASSPGSDYGYTF.

This clone was found once. The chain has TRBV20-1 and TRBJ2-5; no firm D call. V was clipped by 0 bases and J by 4 bases, with 0 bases between them. Looked up from germline, CDR1 is DFQATT and CDR2 is SNEGSKA (reference sequence). The CDR3 is 10 amino acids. The CDR3 DNA is TGCAGTGCTAGAGAAGAGACCCAGTACTTC. As protein: CSAREETQYF.

In its sample, this clone was seen once. The gene calls are TRBV7-9 and TRBJ2-1; D is tentatively TRBD1 or TRBD2 (5 bases each). The CDR3 covers 16 residues. V lost 1 base and J lost 5, with 15 bases in between. Germline V gives CDR1 SEHNR, CDR2 FQNEAQ (reference sequence). This CDR3 reads CASSLGDRGIHNEQFF. In DNA, the CDR3 is TGTGCCAGCAGCTTAGGGGACCGGGGAATCCACAATGAGCAGTTCTTC.